This section outlines one TCR beta chain sequence together with its context. Antigen: not known. J gave up 1 base and V 7 bases, and 15 bases lay outside the gene matches. Germline CDR1 MDHEN, CDR2 SYDVKM. The CDR3 length is 17 residues. Sequencing used immunoSEQ version 4 in survey mode. Here immunoSEQ multiplex PCR was the method, and the copy in TCRdb shows in-frame clones only, minus some. The table records about 40,000 clones, 75% to 80% of them present only once. This entry comes from a study of persistence of HIV-infected CD4 T cells. About the study: A median of 8 years of suppressive ART preceded sampling.

Cells were stimulated with overlapping HIV-1 Gag 15-mer peptides. Sorted nonresponding memory CD4+ T cells were CD40L-negative, CD69-negative, CD45RO-high. Study-wide results and caveats: Compared with CD3/CD28-stimulated cells, CMV- and Gag-responding cells showed lower TCRbeta richness.

V is TRBV28 and J is TRBJ2-7, with 8 bases lining up with TRBD2. The material was CD4+ T cells sorted from PBMCs after approximately 20-hour stimulation, obtained from a patient who received antiretroviral therapy. The clonotype originates from an adult man with HIV who was CMV-seropositive. CDR3: CASTLMVAGSGSYEQYF. CDR3 sequence (DNA): TGTGCCAGCACCCTGATGGTAGCGGGATCTGGGTCCTACGAGCAGTACTTC.